One T cell receptor beta chain is described in this entry. The CDR3 has 14 amino acids. With V trimmed by 4 bases and J by 10 bases, 10 bases remained unmatched. Looked up from germline, CDR1 is MDHEN and CDR2 is SYDVKM. This entry belongs to a study of blood T cell repertoires in COVID-19. TCRdb's table, derived via immunoSEQ multiplex PCR, lists solely in-frame clones and lacks some. Of under 200,000 clones in the sample, more than 75% are singletons; the top ten hold 4% to 5%. The specimen sequenced was peripheral blood. The gene calls are TRBV28 and TRBJ1-1, with 9 bases that match TRBD1. The source of this sequence is a woman of 80 years or more with acute or convalescent COVID-19. The DNA of the CDR3 is TGTGCCAGCAGTTCCTCGTCACAGGGGGCTATAGCTTTCTTT. Encoded protein: CASSSSSQGAIAFF. Together with reference TRBV28 and TRBJ1-1, the CDR3 gives the full variable domain: DVKVTQSSRYLVKRTGEKVFLECVQDMDHENMFWYRQDPGLGLRLIYFSYDVKMKEKGDIPEGYSVSREKKERFSLILESASTNQTSMYLCASSSSSQGAIAFFGQGTRLTVV.